This T cell receptor (beta chain) was captured by sequencing in a study of shared clonotypes between healthy human individuals. Study outcomes and limitations: Though the depth was large, rarefaction showed that sorted-subset sequencing was incomplete. Blood alone was sampled, and tissue repertoires likely differ. It was expected that sequencing depth would affect clonotype sharing among donors.

A remark on this clone: No antigen is known for it. The sample holds other DNA sequences that translate to the same CDR3.

CD45RO-negative, CCR7-positively selected cells formed the naive CD8 fraction, excluding terminally differentiated effector memory CD45RA+ cells. CDR3 length: 14 amino acids. CDR1 LNHDA and CDR2 SQIVND come from the germline V gene (reference sequence). Trimming cost V 2 bases and J 0 bases, with 7 bases left between them. The table came from immunoSEQ multiplex PCR; TCRdb's copy has only in-frame clones and leaves some out. The sample yields around 2,000,000 clones, about 94% seen once. This receptor was identified in a man in his late teens or twenties in good health. V and J are TRBV19 and TRBJ1-1; no reliable D call. The sequenced sample was naive CD8+ T cells sorted from blood. The CDR3: CASSIPGMNTEAFF. CDR3 nucleotides: TGTGCCAGTAGTATACCAGGAATGAACACTGAAGCTTTCTTT.